This T cell receptor beta chain was found in a study of cytomegalovirus exposure and HLA in healthy donors. In the PCR, 60 Vbeta and 13 Jbeta primers were used. TCRdb's table, derived via immunoSEQ multiplex PCR, lists solely in-frame clones and lacks some. This sample has about 130,000 clones; less than 85% occur once, and the top ten carry 1%. The germline CDR1 and CDR2 sequences are SEHNR and FQNEAQ (reference sequence). This CDR3 has 14 residues. V was clipped by 9 bases and J by 2 bases; unmatched bases: 6. The receptor was isolated from a man aged 35 to 55 in good health and CMV-seronegative. Sequencing used PBMCs. The genes are TRBV7-9 and TRBJ2-2; 7 bases match TRBD1. As DNA, the CDR3 is TGTGCCAGAACCGGGACAGCAAACACCGGGGAGCTGTTTTTT. Translating gives CARTGTANTGELFF.